These 4 T cell receptor beta chains were all obtained from the same sample, sequenced in a study of Ad26.COV2.S vaccination and SARS-CoV-2 variants. Stated treatment: 15 to 20 received Ad26.COV2.S at low or high dose, single or two shots; about 5 received placebo; per-sample allocation not given. The samples date from day 63 after the first vaccine or placebo injection. Data came from immunoSEQ multiplex PCR; TCRdb stores just in-frame clones and leaves some out. The data hold some 460,000 clones, with 89% observed a single time. Source: peripheral blood, taken in a trial of Ad26.COV2.S vaccine versus placebo. The receptors were gathered from a person aged 18-65 years who received the Ad26.COV2.S COVID-19 vaccine or a placebo.

Points on this clone: Its ends do not fully match the called genes, so a read error is possible. The chain recombines TRBV11-2 with TRBJ2-5; 8 positions agree with TRBD2. CDR1 and CDR2 (germline): SGHAT, FQNNGV. This CDR3 contains 15 residues. The CDR3 region has the DNA TGTGCCAGCAGCTTAGCGGGAGGGGCTCAAGGGACCCAGTACTTC. Translation gives CASSLAGGAQGTQYF.

This chain connects TRBV6-5 to TRBJ1-1; 10 nucleotides agree with TRBD1. This CDR3 contains 14 residues. In germline, CDR1 is MNHEY, CDR2 SVGAGI. The ends lost 6 bases at V and 4 bases at J; junction bases unmatched: 5. CDR3 region: CASRTGGRVTEAFF. The CDR3 bases are TGTGCCAGCAGGACAGGGGGCCGCGTCACTGAAGCTTTCTTT.

The chain carries TRBV14 and TRBJ1-3; 11 bases align to TRBD1. Germline assignment: CDR1 SGHDN and CDR2 FVKESK. CDR3 length: 16 residues. V lost 6 bases to trimming and J lost 4 bases; unmatched junction nucleotides: 8. In nucleotides, the CDR3 is TGTGCCAGCAGTCGTTGGACAGGGGGCGCCGGAAACACCATATATTTT. It is translated as CASSRWTGGAGNTIYF. Full variable domain (missing parts from reference TRBV14 and TRBJ1-3): EAGVTQFPSHSVIEKGQTVTLRCDPISGHDNLYWYRRVMGKEIKFLLHFVKESKQDESGMPNNRFLAERTGGTYSTLKVQPAELEDSGVYFCASSRWTGGAGNTIYFGEGSWLTVV.

This clone was seen just once. The V and J genes are TRBV4-2 and TRBJ1-5, with D possibly TRBD1 on 5 matching bases. V gave up 0 bases and J gave up 2 bases, with 11 bases separating them. The CDR3 totals 16 residues. From germline, CDR1 is LGHNA and CDR2 YNFKEQ. The CDR3 nucleotides are TGTGCCAGCAGCCAAGACTGGGGCAGCCGCAATCAGCCCCAGCATTTT. Translation: CASSQDWGSRNQPQHF.